These 3 T cell receptor beta chains originate from one sample sequenced in a study of CD8 T cells in ankylosing spondylitis. Findings and caveats of the study: Ankylosing spondylitis blood seemed to carry a telltale TCR beta motif made of several highly homologous variants.

What these receptors recognize is not known. TCRdb independently ran MiXCR on the 5' RACE reads; one entry per CDR3 protein. The sample carries 750,000 to 850,000 distinct CDR3 sequences, approximately 12% recorded once. The sequencing input was blood, either unsorted or a sorted T cell fraction (not recorded which). All receptors come from a male donor with ankylosing spondylitis.

A word on this clonotype: Its ends do not fully match the called genes, so a read error is possible. The chain couples TRBV29-1 to TRBJ2-3; 9 bases are shared with TRBD1. Per the germline V gene, CDR1 is SQVTM and CDR2 is ANQGSEA. The CDR3 totals 20 residues. The CDR3: CSVEGGTGQGELVRTDTQYF. The CDR3 DNA reads TGCAGCGTCGAAGGGGGGACGGGACAGGGTGAATTAGTTAGGACAGATACGCAGTATTTT.

This clonotype has just a few counts. The rearrangement joins TRBV5-1 to TRBJ1-1; possibly TRBD1 for D (6 bases). This CDR3 comprises 15 residues. In germline, CDR1 is SGHRS, CDR2 YFSETQ. Between the trimmed V and J ends, which lost 3 bases and 1 base, there was a span of 13 bases. The CDR3 DNA follows: TGCGCCAGCAGCTCGGGGGGCAGGGCGAACACTGAAGCTTTCTTT. Its translation is CASSSGGRANTEAFF. Together with reference TRBV5-1 and TRBJ1-1, the CDR3 gives the full variable domain: KAGVTQTPRYLIKTRGQQVTLSCSPISGHRSVSWYQQTPGQGLQFLFEYFSETQRNKGNFPGRFSGRQFSNSRSEMNVSTLELGDSALYLCASSSGGRANTEAFFGQGTRLTVV.

This clonotype was recorded at least ten times. The chain is built from TRBV6-1 and TRBJ2-7; D not certain. CDR1 and CDR2 from the germline V gene are MNHNS and SASEGT. The CDR3 sequence is 14 residues long. V was trimmed by 7 bases and J by 0 bases, leaving 13 bases between them. The CDR3 loop is CASTPPPNSYEQYF. Written as DNA, the CDR3 is TGTGCCAGCACCCCCCCTCCAAACTCCTACGAGCAGTACTTC.